These 32 T cell receptor beta chains were sequenced from one sample in a study of a mutant IDH1 vaccine in newly diagnosed glioma. Their antigens are not known. As for time point: week 35, safety follow-up. Every vaccine dose comprised 300 ug of mutant IDH1 20-mer peptide plus topical imiquimod. Profiled with immunoSEQ multiplex PCR; TCRdb holds only in-frame clones, not every one. Found here are tens of thousands of clones, roughly four fifths of them singletons; the top ten hold 4.7%. The sample in question was PBMCs, obtained from a glioma patient whose treatment included an IDH1 peptide vaccine. The receptors originated from a man aged 45-65 years with glioma.

This chain joins TRBV6-5 and TRBJ1-1; 8 nucleotides line up with TRBD1. Germline V CDR1 and CDR2: MNHEY, SVGAGI. Trimming cost V 4 bases and J 3 bases; bases outside gene matches: 7. The CDR3 extends over 15 amino acids. The CDR3 coding sequence is TGTGCCAGCAGTTCATGGACAGGGTGGTACACTGAAGCTTTCTTT. It codes for CASSSWTGWYTEAFF.

V usage is TRBV6-5 and J usage is TRBJ1-2; the D gene is possibly TRBD1 (5 bases). The V end lost 5 bases, the J end lost 2 bases, and 12 bases lay between the germline ends. Germline assignment: CDR1 MNHEY and CDR2 SVGAGI. This CDR3 contains 14 residues. This CDR3 reads CASSRPGTNYGYTF. The CDR3 coding sequence is TGTGCCAGCAGTCGACCCGGGACCAACTATGGCTACACCTTC.

J is TRBJ2-1 and V is TRBV9; D might be TRBD2 (5 bases). The CDR3 contains 15 residues. Germline lookup yields CDR1 SGDLS and CDR2 YYNGEE. V gave up 0 bases and J gave up 3 bases, with 10 bases separating them. The CDR3: CASSVESGGYNEQFF. CDR3 sequence (DNA): TGTGCCAGCAGCGTAGAAAGCGGTGGCTACAATGAGCAGTTCTTC.

The chain has TRBV18 and TRBJ2-1; the match to TRBD2 covers 13 bases. This CDR3 contains 17 residues. Germline assignment: CDR1 KGHSH and CDR2 LQKENI. Trimming at V came to 3 bases and at J to 3 bases, leaving 5 bases not matched to a gene. The CDR3 DNA reads TGTGCCAGCTCACCCGAGACTAGCGGGGGGATCTACAATGAGCAGTTCTTC. This translates into CASSPETSGGIYNEQFF.

This chain connects TRBV7-8 to TRBJ1-5; the D gene is possibly TRBD1 (5 bases). The CDR3 sequence is 12 residues long. The V gene lost 1 base and the J gene lost 7 bases, with 5 bases spanning the gap. CDR1 and CDR2 from the germline V gene are SGHVS and FQNEAQ. The CDR3 loop reads CASSLGDQPQHF. The DNA of the CDR3 is TGTGCCAGCAGCTTAGGGGACCAGCCCCAGCATTTT.

This chain uses TRBV6-1 with TRBJ2-1, with D perhaps matching TRBD1 or TRBD2 (5 bases each). Germline CDR1 and CDR2: MNHNS and SASEGT. This CDR3 region has 12 residues. V was shortened by 10 bases and J by 8 bases, with 15 bases between the two germline ends. DNA of the CDR3: TGTGCCACCCTCGGGGCTTGGGATGAGCAGTTCTTC. Protein sequence: CATLGAWDEQFF.

The rearrangement links TRBV29-1 to TRBJ2-2; weak D call: TRBD2 (5 bases). Germline CDR1 reads SQVTM; CDR2 reads ANQGSEA. CDR3 length: 15 residues. Trimming removed 2 bases from V and 2 bases from J, with 12 bases in between. The CDR3 region is CSVERSDSNTGELFF. The CDR3 DNA reads as TGCAGCGTTGAACGGTCGGACTCCAACACCGGGGAGCTGTTTTTT.

This sequence joins TRBV5-6 and TRBJ1-2, with D possibly matching TRBD1 (6 bases). The CDR3 length is 12 residues. CDR1 is SGHDT and CDR2 is YYEEEE in the germline V gene. With 7 bases removed from V and 2 bases from J, the gap between germline ends came to 9 bases. The CDR3: CASGGGNYGYTF. CDR3 sequence (DNA): TGTGCCAGCGGGGGCGGGAACTATGGCTACACCTTC.

The CDR3 region is CASSIVAVNTEAFF. As DNA, the CDR3 is TGTGCCAGTAGTATAGTAGCAGTGAACACTGAAGCTTTCTTT. This chain links TRBV19 with TRBJ1-1, with unresolved D. CDR3 size: 14 residues. Between the trimmed V and J ends, which lost 1 base and 0 bases, there was a span of 6 bases. Germline V gene data show CDR1 as LNHDA and CDR2 as SQIVND (reference sequence).

On this clone: Other DNA sequences within the sample encode an identical CDR3. The chain couples TRBV19 to TRBJ1-5, with unresolved D. V was shortened by 1 base and J by 7 bases, with 8 bases between the two germline ends. The germline V gene has CDR1 LNHDA and CDR2 SQIVND (reference sequence). The length of the CDR3 is 13 residues. As DNA, the CDR3 is TGTGCCAGTAGTATAGGAGGGTTGCAGCCCCAGCATTTT. Amino acids: CASSIGGLQPQHF.

The chain links TRBV7-9 to TRBJ1-4, with D possibly matching TRBD1 (5 bases). Trimming removed 5 bases from V and 5 bases from J, with 12 bases in between. Germline assignment: CDR1 SEHNR and CDR2 FQNEAQ (reference sequence). This CDR3 is built from 14 residues. The CDR3 region has the DNA TGTGCCAGCAGCCATCTCGGACAAAATGAAAAACTGTTTTTT. Its protein product is CASSHLGQNEKLFF. Based on the CDR3 plus reference TRBV7-9 and TRBJ1-4, the full variable domain is DTGVSQNPRHKITKRGQNVTFRCDPISEHNRLYWYRQTLGQGPEFLTYFQNEAQLEKSRLLSDRFSAERPKGSFSTLEIQRTEQGDSAMYLCASSHLGQNEKLFFGSGTQLSVL.

DNA of the CDR3: TGTGCCTGGAGTCCCCGGCCGACCGGGATGAACACTGAAGCTTTCTTT. This translates into CAWSPRPTGMNTEAFF. This rearrangement joins TRBV30 to TRBJ1-1; D is undetermined. The CDR3 is made up of 16 amino acids. Germline CDR1 GTSNPN, CDR2 SVGIG (reference sequence). Trimming stripped 2 bases from V and 0 bases from J, with 16 bases between.

The rearrangement links TRBV7-2 to TRBJ2-3, with D perhaps assigned TRBD1 or TRBD2 (6 bases each). The CDR3 has 16 residues. CDR1 and CDR2 (germline): SGHTA, FQGNSA. Trimming removed 5 bases at V and 0 bases at J, with 15 bases between. CDR3 bases: TGTGCCAGCAGCCAGGAGGGGGGCTCTAGCACAGATACGCAGTATTTT. It specifies CASSQEGGSSTDTQYF. Based on the CDR3 plus reference TRBV7-2 and TRBJ2-3, the full variable domain is GAGVSQSPSNKVTEKGKDVELRCDPISGHTALYWYRQSLGQGLEFLIYFQGNSAPDKSGLPSDRFSAERTGGSVSTLTIQRTQQEDSAVYLCASSQEGGSSTDTQYFGPGTRLTVL.

A few counts support this clone. The chain employs TRBV11-2 and TRBJ1-5; D remains unclear. Germline assignment: CDR1 SGHAT and CDR2 FQNNGV. Trimming left V 1 base short and J 9 bases short, with 16 bases between. The CDR3 is 15 residues long. The CDR3 DNA reads as TGTGCCAGCAGCTTAGTCACAAGGAAACCGAGGCCCCAGCATTTT. This translates into CASSLVTRKPRPQHF.

This clone was recorded once. The chain couples TRBV4-3 to TRBJ1-1; D unresolved. Germline V CDR1 and CDR2: LGHNA, YSLEER. CDR3 length equals 14 residues. V shed 0 bases and J shed 1 base, with 6 bases lying between them. As DNA, the CDR3 is TGCGCCAGCAGCCAAGATCGGGAGAACACTGAAGCTTTCTTT. It specifies CASSQDRENTEAFF.

J is TRBJ2-1 and V is TRBV19; D tentatively reads TRBD1 or TRBD2 (6 bases each). The CDR3 contains 14 residues. CDR1 is LNHDA and CDR2 is SQIVND in the germline V gene (reference sequence). Trimming shortened V by 5 bases and J by 8 bases, and 16 bases separated the two germline ends. In DNA, the CDR3 is TGTGCCAGTAGTGACGGGGGCAGGTGGGATGAGCAGTTCTTC. Translating it yields CASSDGGRWDEQFF.

The chain employs TRBV25-1 and TRBJ1-5, with D unclear. Germline CDR1 and CDR2: MGHDK and SYGVNS. V was cut by 2 bases and J by 10 bases, with 9 bases left in between. The CDR3 length is 12 residues. In DNA, the CDR3 is TGTGCCAGCAGTGAAGGTTTCCAACCCCAGCATTTT. This translates into CASSEGFQPQHF.

The chain couples TRBV6-1 to TRBJ1-5; D not resolved. Germline CDR1 reads MNHNS; CDR2 reads SASEGT. The length of the CDR3 is 13 residues. V was cut by 7 bases and J by 7 bases, with 14 bases left in between. This CDR3 reads CASTTGRLQPQHF. The CDR3 DNA sequence: TGTGCCAGCACCACGGGCAGGCTCCAGCCCCAGCATTTT.

The rearrangement joins TRBV15 to TRBJ2-2; D is tentatively TRBD1 or TRBD2 (6 bases each). This CDR3 has 15 amino acids. V lost 0 bases, J lost 6 bases, and 11 bases lay in between. Germline V gives CDR1 LNHNV, CDR2 YYDKDF (reference sequence). CDR3 in DNA: TGTGCCACCAGCAGAGATCTGGAGGGGGCCGGGGAGCTGTTTTTT. Its translation: CATSRDLEGAGELFF.

V is TRBV5-1 and J is TRBJ1-4, with 7 bases matching TRBD1. The CDR3 loop spans 15 amino acids. CDR1 and CDR2 from the germline V gene are SGHRS and YFSETQ. The junction had 5 bases not matched to a gene; V was cut back by 4 bases and J by 2 bases. CDR3 region: CASSPPGQTNEKLFF. CDR3 DNA sequence: TGCGCCAGCAGCCCCCCGGGACAGACTAATGAAAAACTGTTTTTT.

The chain joins TRBV29-1 to TRBJ2-2; D may match TRBD1 or TRBD2 (7 bases each). The CDR3 is made up of 14 amino acids. V was pared by 6 bases and J by 5 bases, with 16 bases between. CDR1 is SQVTM and CDR2 is ANQGSEA in the germline V gene. The DNA for the CDR3 is TGCAGCGTCAGAAGGCAGGGGGGGACCGGGGAGCTGTTTTTT. The encoded protein is CSVRRQGGTGELFF.

The genes are TRBV4-1 and TRBJ1-2, with D perhaps TRBD1 (5 bases). Germline V lookup: CDR1 MGHRA, CDR2 YSYEKL. The V gene lost 0 bases and the J gene lost 7 bases, with 12 bases spanning the gap. The CDR3 runs 14 residues. Here the CDR3 reads CASSQETRGSGYTF. CDR3 nucleotides: TGCGCCAGCAGCCAAGAGACCCGGGGCTCTGGCTACACCTTC.

The chain couples TRBV2 to TRBJ2-5; D uncertain. The CDR3 spans 10 residues. Germline V CDR1 and CDR2: SNHLY, FYNNEI. Trimming cost V 2 bases and J 6 bases, with 1 base left between them. CDR3 residues: CASSEKTQYF. The CDR3 bases are TGTGCCAGCAGTGAAAAGACCCAGTACTTC.

The J gene is TRBJ2-7, the V gene TRBV5-1; D is ambiguous. CDR1 is SGHRS and CDR2 is YFSETQ in the germline V gene. V was pared by 1 base and J by 1 base, with 12 bases between. The CDR3 is 15 residues long. The chain's CDR3 is CASSLINEASYEQYF. DNA of the CDR3: TGCGCCAGCAGCTTGATCAACGAAGCTTCCTACGAGCAGTACTTC.

As concerns this clone: With a much larger clone just one base away, this may be a read error. This chain uses TRBV5-6 with TRBJ2-5, with D uncertain. The germline CDR1 and CDR2 sequences are SGHDT and YYEEEE. V was shortened by 2 bases and J by 1 base, with 0 bases between the two germline ends. The CDR3 sequence is 11 residues long. CDR3 in DNA: TGTGCCAGCAGCTTCCAAGAGACCCAGTACTTC. This codes for CASSFQETQYF.

This clone was picked up a small number of times. The V call is TRBV19, the J call TRBJ1-2, with D tentatively TRBD1 (6 bases). This CDR3 has 13 residues. The V gene lost 6 bases and the J gene lost 5 bases, with 13 bases spanning the gap. The germline gives CDR1 LNHDA, CDR2 SQIVND (reference sequence). CDR3 amino acids: CASRQGNQYGYTF. The CDR3 DNA is TGTGCCAGTAGACAGGGAAATCAGTATGGCTACACCTTC.

There are a few counts of this clone. The chain joins TRBV9 to TRBJ2-2; D unclear. Germline V gives CDR1 SGDLS, CDR2 YYNGEE. The CDR3 covers 16 residues. Trimming shortened V by 0 bases and J by 4 bases, and 13 bases separated the two germline ends. The CDR3 sequence is CASSVGEVARTGELFF. CDR3 nucleotides: TGTGCCAGCAGCGTAGGAGAGGTAGCTCGCACCGGGGAGCTGTTTTTT.

V usage is TRBV2 and J usage is TRBJ1-5, with a tentative D call TRBD1 (5 bases). The CDR3 has 18 amino acids. Germline V lookup: CDR1 SNHLY, CDR2 FYNNEI. V shed 5 bases and J shed 0 bases, with 20 bases lying between them. The CDR3 sequence: CASSREGRGAGSNQPQHF. Written as DNA, the CDR3 is TGTGCCAGCAGTCGTGAGGGAAGGGGCGCAGGTAGCAATCAGCCCCAGCATTTT.

This clone was seen a few times. The chain has TRBV14 and TRBJ2-3; no firm D call. Trimming stripped 0 bases from V and 6 bases from J, with 7 bases between. Germline V CDR1 and CDR2: SGHDN, FVKESK. The CDR3 extends over 13 amino acids. The CDR3 is CASSQELRDTQYF. The CDR3, as DNA: TGTGCCAGCAGCCAAGAGCTCCGGGATACGCAGTATTTT.

The V call is TRBV25-1, the J call TRBJ1-1; no definite D call. The CDR3 spans 15 residues. The V gene lost 4 bases and the J gene lost 3 bases, with 15 bases spanning the gap. CDR1 and CDR2 (germline): MGHDK, SYGVNS. The CDR3 spells CASSGRGGVYTEAFF. DNA for the CDR3: TGTGCCAGCAGTGGTCGCGGAGGCGTCTACACTGAAGCTTTCTTT.

The chain carries TRBV7-2 and TRBJ2-5; D may be TRBD1 or TRBD2 (5 bases each). V lost 5 bases to trimming and J lost 4 bases, with 17 bases between them. The CDR3 is 15 residues long. Per the germline V gene, CDR1 is SGHTA and CDR2 is FQGNSA. CDR3 bases: TGTGCCAGCAGCCCAACCGGGGTTAGGGGAGAGACCCAGTACTTC. Translating it yields CASSPTGVRGETQYF.

This clone appeared a few times. The J gene is TRBJ2-1, the V gene TRBV9; D unclear. From germline, CDR1 is SGDLS and CDR2 YYNGEE. CDR3 size: 12 residues. Deletions cut 2 bases from V and 8 bases from J, with 8 bases between. The CDR3, as DNA: TGTGCCAGCAGCGTGGTGGTTGATGAGCAGTTCTTC. It codes for CASSVVVDEQFF.